The 25 T cell receptor beta chains given below trace back to one sample, sequenced in a study of CD8 T cells in ankylosing spondylitis. These receptors' targets are unknown. Whole-study results and caveats: Seemingly characteristic of ankylosing spondylitis blood was a TCR beta motif consisting of roughly 8 highly homologous variants.

MiXCR, run by TCRdb on the 5' RACE reads, gives a single entry per CDR3 protein. The data contain fewer than 500,000 distinct CDR3 sequences, more than 25% of them singletons. Material for sequencing was blood, either unsorted or a sorted T cell fraction (not recorded which). All receptors come from a male donor with ankylosing spondylitis.

The chain recombines TRBV29-1 with TRBJ2-3; TRBD1 is a possible D gene (6 bases). Germline CDR1 is SQVTM and CDR2 is ANQGSEA. CDR3 length: 12 amino acids. With 5 bases removed from V and 8 bases from J, the gap between germline ends came to 14 bases. The CDR3 loop is CSVSPGHLTQYF. The CDR3 DNA reads TGCAGCGTTTCTCCGGGACATCTTACGCAGTATTTT.

CDR3 sequence (DNA): TGCGCCAGCAGCGGGACAAACAATGAGCAGTTCTTC. Amino acid sequence: CASSGTNNEQFF. This chain uses TRBV5-1 with TRBJ2-1; perhaps TRBD1 as D (6 bases). The CDR3 has 12 amino acids. Looked up from germline, CDR1 is SGHRS and CDR2 is YFSETQ. V was clipped by 4 bases and J by 5 bases, with 7 bases between them.

The chain couples TRBV20-1 to TRBJ2-1; D gene uncertain. The germline CDR1 and CDR2 sequences are DFQATT and SNEGSKA (reference sequence). V lost 5 bases and J 7 bases, leaving 15 bases between the germline ends. The CDR3 extends over 13 amino acids. The CDR3: CSASLRKINEQFF. CDR3 DNA sequence: TGCAGTGCTTCCCTGCGTAAAATAAATGAGCAGTTCTTC.

The CDR3 here is CASRARDIEAFF. CDR3 bases: TGTGCCAGCAGAGCCCGGGACATTGAAGCTTTCTTT. The genes are TRBV6-1 and TRBJ1-1, with D tentatively TRBD1 (6 bases). This CDR3 is 12 amino acids long. V was pared by 6 bases and J by 7 bases, with 12 bases between. Germline V CDR1 and CDR2: MNHNS, SASEGT.

This clonotype was seen a handful of times. The chain combines TRBV20-1 with TRBJ2-3; D gene ambiguous. The CDR3 sequence is 14 residues long. Trimming took off 0 bases at V and 4 bases at J, with 11 bases between the two ends. Looked up from germline, CDR1 is DFQATT and CDR2 is SNEGSKA (reference sequence). The CDR3 DNA reads as TGCAGTGCTAGAGATGGCAGTTTTCCAGATACGCAGTATTTT. It specifies CSARDGSFPDTQYF.

V usage is TRBV11-2 and J usage is TRBJ1-1; TRBD1 agrees at 9 bases. Germline V gene lookup returns CDR1 SGHAT and CDR2 FQNNGV. J gave up 2 bases and V 7 bases, and 11 bases lay outside the gene matches. The CDR3 loop spans 16 amino acids. The CDR3 region is CASKLPGDRVNTEAFF. DNA of the CDR3: TGTGCCAGCAAATTACCTGGGGACAGGGTCAACACTGAAGCTTTCTTT.

The chain carries TRBV20-1 and TRBJ2-3, with D possibly being TRBD2 (6 bases). From germline, CDR1 is DFQATT and CDR2 SNEGSKA (reference sequence). Trimming removed 0 bases at V and 8 bases at J, with 18 bases between. This CDR3 comprises 15 residues. The CDR3 DNA reads TGCAGTGCTAGAGAAGGAGGGGCGAGAAAGACTACGCAGTATTTT. This gives the protein CSAREGGARKTTQYF.

The chain links TRBV20-1 to TRBJ2-1; 11 bases match TRBD1. This CDR3 has 15 amino acids. The junction had 2 bases not matched to a gene; V was cut back by 2 bases and J by 2 bases. The germline V gene encodes CDR1 DFQATT and CDR2 SNEGSKA (reference sequence). The CDR3 loop reads CSARRDRGAYNEQFF. As DNA, the CDR3 is TGCAGTGCTAGAAGGGACAGGGGGGCCTACAATGAGCAGTTCTTC.

This clonotype was detected a few times. The V call is TRBV2, the J call TRBJ2-3; the match to TRBD2 covers 11 bases. With V trimmed by 6 bases and J by 4 bases, 12 bases remained unmatched. Germline V lookup: CDR1 SNHLY, CDR2 FYNNEI. CDR3 size: 17 residues. The chain's CDR3 is CASSSPLVAGGADTQYF. CDR3 nucleotides: TGTGCCAGCAGCAGTCCCCTGGTAGCGGGAGGGGCAGATACGCAGTATTTT.

This clonotype occurred once. V gene TRBV5-6 combines with J gene TRBJ2-1, with 7 bases that match TRBD2. The V gene's germline CDR1 is SGHDT and CDR2 YYEEEE. Unmatched junction bases numbered 15, after V lost 5 bases and J lost 16 bases. The CDR3 sequence is 13 residues long. The CDR3, as DNA: TGTGCCAGCAGTCCGGGGGGAGTCCTCTCTGCATTCTTC. This encodes CASSPGGVLSAFF.

This clonotype was picked up many times. The gene calls are TRBV7-8 and TRBJ2-3; D is possibly TRBD2 (7 bases). Trimming left V 5 bases short and J 5 bases short, with 14 bases between. The CDR3 has 14 amino acids. Germline-derived CDR1 and CDR2 are SGHVS and FQNEAQ. CDR3 DNA: TGTGCCAGCAGCCGAGTGGGGGGGCGAGATACGCAGTATTTT. Protein: CASSRVGGRDTQYF. The whole variable domain, filled in from reference TRBV7-8 and TRBJ2-3, reads GAGVSQSPRYKVAKRGQDVALRCDPISGHVSLFWYQQALGQGPEFLTYFQNEAQLDKSGLPSDRFFAERPEGSVSTLKIQRTQQEDSAVYLCASSRVGGRDTQYFGPGTRLTVL.

The rearrangement links TRBV4-2 to TRBJ2-7, with D perhaps matching TRBD2 (6 bases). CDR3 size: 14 residues. V lost 3 bases and J lost 5, with 14 bases in between. Germline-derived CDR1 and CDR2 are LGHNA and YNFKEQ. This CDR3 reads CASSQGGLVNEQYF. CDR3 in DNA: TGTGCCAGCAGCCAGGGGGGACTGGTTAACGAGCAGTACTTC.

This clonotype was counted between two and nine times. The chain is built from TRBV12-3 or TRBV12-4 and TRBJ2-1; 11 positions agree with TRBD2. The CDR3 length is 19 residues. V shed 3 bases and J 4 bases; nucleotides not matched to a gene: 14. The CDR3 sequence: CASSFVAGGMGSLYNEQFF. The CDR3 coding sequence is TGTGCCAGCAGTTTCGTAGCGGGAGGGATGGGATCTTTGTACAATGAGCAGTTCTTC.

The chain links TRBV7-2 to TRBJ2-5; 9 positions match TRBD1. This CDR3 comprises 14 residues. V was pared by 5 bases and J by 5 bases, with 6 bases of the junction left unmatched. From germline, CDR1 is SGHTA and CDR2 FQGNSA. The CDR3 loop reads CASSRRTGVETQYF. The CDR3 nucleotides are TGTGCCAGCAGCCGTCGGACAGGGGTGGAGACCCAGTACTTC.

This clonotype was detected a few times. V gene TRBV5-1 combines with J gene TRBJ2-1; 12 bases align to TRBD2. Germline CDR1 is SGHRS and CDR2 is YFSETQ. This CDR3 region has 18 residues. V lost 2 bases, J lost 3 bases, and 9 bases stayed unmatched. CDR3 protein: CASSFILAGGLSYNEQFF. The CDR3 DNA is TGCGCCAGCAGCTTTATTCTAGCGGGAGGGTTAAGCTACAATGAGCAGTTCTTC.

The chain recombines TRBV18 with TRBJ2-1; 8 nucleotides match TRBD2. The CDR3 contains 13 residues. V shed 2 bases, J shed 7 bases, and the junction held 1 base outside the gene matches. Germline V gives CDR1 KGHSH, CDR2 LQKENI. In nucleotides, the CDR3 is TGTGCCAGCTCACCAGCTAGCGGGAATGAGCAGTTCTTC. Translated, it gives CASSPASGNEQFF.

This clonotype was picked up a small number of times. This chain uses TRBV20-1 with TRBJ2-1, with D possibly being TRBD1 (6 bases). The CDR3 has 13 residues. The V gene lost 3 bases and the J gene lost 2 bases, with 8 bases spanning the gap. Per the germline V gene, CDR1 is DFQATT and CDR2 is SNEGSKA (reference sequence). The CDR3 nucleotides are TGCAGTGCTAGCAGGGGCACCTACAATGAGCAGTTCTTC. Amino acid sequence: CSASRGTYNEQFF.

V gene TRBV5-8 combines with J gene TRBJ1-5; D ambiguous. The CDR3 loop spans 14 amino acids. V gave up 4 bases and J gave up 3 bases, with 11 bases separating them. Per germline, CDR1 SGHTS and CDR2 YDEGEE. The CDR3 spells CASSDGRHNQPQHF. In DNA form, the CDR3 reads TGTGCCAGCAGCGACGGACGGCACAATCAGCCCCAGCATTTT.

This clonotype turned up a few times. The chain carries TRBV7-7 and TRBJ1-1; D unresolved. This CDR3 is 13 amino acids long. Trimming took off 2 bases at V and 6 bases at J, with 10 bases between the two ends. Germline assignment: CDR1 SSHAT and CDR2 FNYEAQ (reference sequence). For the CDR3, the DNA is TGTGCCAGCAGCTTAACCCCAATCTCTGAAGCTTTCTTT. Amino acids: CASSLTPISEAFF. The full variable domain, completed using reference TRBV7-7 and TRBJ1-1, is GAGVSQSPRYKVTKRGQDVTLRCDPISSHATLYWYQQALGQGPEFLTYFNYEAQPDKSGLPSDRFSAERPEGSISTLTIQRTEQRDSAMYRCASSLTPISEAFFGQGTRLTVV.

The table lists this clonotype with a count of one. Here the CDR3 DNA reads TGTGCCAGCACCACGATCGCAGATACGCAGTATTTT. Translating gives CASTTIADTQYF. J is TRBJ2-3 and V is TRBV28; D gene ambiguous. CDR1 and CDR2 from the germline V gene are MDHEN and SYDVKM. The CDR3 is made up of 12 amino acids. V lost 7 bases and J 4 bases, leaving 9 bases between the germline ends.

This chain links TRBV5-1 with TRBJ1-3; no firm D call. CDR3 length: 14 residues. Germline V lookup: CDR1 SGHRS, CDR2 YFSETQ. Trimming removed 0 bases at V and 2 bases at J, with 6 bases between. Here the CDR3 reads CASSLDTAGNTIYF. The CDR3 DNA is TGCGCCAGCAGCTTGGACACGGCTGGAAACACCATATATTTT.

The CDR3: CSAKGGAANYGYTF. Here the CDR3 DNA reads TGCAGTGCTAAAGGTGGAGCCGCTAACTATGGCTACACCTTC. V gene TRBV20-1 combines with J gene TRBJ1-2, with D uncertain. The CDR3 runs to 14 residues. From germline, CDR1 is DFQATT and CDR2 SNEGSKA (reference sequence). The V and J ends lost 4 bases and 0 bases respectively, with 12 bases between them.

This clonotype was seen a few times. V gene TRBV20-1 combines with J gene TRBJ2-3; 8 nucleotides agree with TRBD1. The V gene's germline CDR1 is DFQATT and CDR2 SNEGSKA (reference sequence). With 6 bases clipped from V and 6 bases from J, the junction kept 5 bases outside the gene matches. The CDR3 runs to 12 residues. This CDR3 reads CSAVTGVDTQYF. The CDR3 DNA reads as TGCAGTGCCGTGACAGGGGTGGATACGCAGTATTTT.

The chain couples TRBV7-2 to TRBJ2-3; D call uncertain. The CDR3 is 14 amino acids. Trimming took off 1 base at V and 5 bases at J, with 10 bases between the two ends. Germline V gene sequence: CDR1 SGHTA, CDR2 FQGNSA. The CDR3 region has the DNA TGTGCCAGCAGCTTAGACGCGGATTTAGATACGCAGTATTTT. The encoded protein is CASSLDADLDTQYF.

This chain joins TRBV2 and TRBJ1-5; D unclear. The CDR3 is 13 amino acids. V gave up 7 bases and J gave up 4 bases, with 11 bases separating them. Germline V gene sequence: CDR1 SNHLY, CDR2 FYNNEI. The CDR3 here is CASKVGGNQPQHF. CDR3 coding DNA: TGTGCCAGCAAGGTGGGTGGTAATCAGCCCCAGCATTTT.